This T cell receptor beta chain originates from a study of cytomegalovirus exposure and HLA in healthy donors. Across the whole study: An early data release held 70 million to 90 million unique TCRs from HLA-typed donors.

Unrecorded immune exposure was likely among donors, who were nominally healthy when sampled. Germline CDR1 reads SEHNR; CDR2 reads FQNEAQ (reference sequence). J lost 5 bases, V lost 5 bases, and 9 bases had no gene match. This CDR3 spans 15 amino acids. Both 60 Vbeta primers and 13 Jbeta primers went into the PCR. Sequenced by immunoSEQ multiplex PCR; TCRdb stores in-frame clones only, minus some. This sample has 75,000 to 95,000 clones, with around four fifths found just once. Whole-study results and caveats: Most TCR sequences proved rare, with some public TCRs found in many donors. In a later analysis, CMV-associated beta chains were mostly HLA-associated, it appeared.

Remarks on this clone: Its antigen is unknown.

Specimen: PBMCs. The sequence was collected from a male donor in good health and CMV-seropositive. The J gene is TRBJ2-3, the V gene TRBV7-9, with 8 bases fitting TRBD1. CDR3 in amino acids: CASSGSGGSIDTQYF. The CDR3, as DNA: TGTGCCAGCAGCGGATCAGGGGGCTCTATAGATACGCAGTATTTT. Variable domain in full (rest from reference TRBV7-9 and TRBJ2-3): DTGVSQNPRHKITKRGQNVTFRCDPISEHNRLYWYRQTLGQGPEFLTYFQNEAQLEKSRLLSDRFSAERPKGSFSTLEIQRTEQGDSAMYLCASSGSGGSIDTQYFGPGTRLTVL.